The 27 T cell receptor beta chains listed next were all sequenced from one sample in a study of blood T cell repertoires in COVID-19. Repertoires were generated with immunoSEQ multiplex PCR, while TCRdb's copy carries only in-frame clones and drops some. The repertoire holds roughly 300,000 clones, with 81% as singletons. Sequencing used peripheral blood. These receptors were obtained from a woman aged 60-75 years with active or convalescent COVID-19.

The V gene is TRBV7-9, the J gene TRBJ2-2, with D perhaps TRBD1 (5 bases). V was clipped by 4 bases and J by 3 bases, with 9 bases between them. The CDR3 totals 14 residues. Germline V gene sequence: CDR1 SEHNR, CDR2 FQNEAQ (reference sequence). The CDR3 coding sequence is TGTGCCAGCAGCTCCAGGGTTCACACCGGGGAGCTGTTTTTT. This gives the protein CASSSRVHTGELFF.

This clone appeared once. The chain recombines TRBV6-5 with TRBJ1-5, with D possibly being TRBD1 (6 bases). The CDR3 loop spans 14 amino acids. Germline V gene lookup returns CDR1 MNHEY and CDR2 SVGAGI. V was trimmed by 8 bases and J by 0 bases, leaving 11 bases between them. The DNA of the CDR3 is TGTGCCAGCCGGGGGGGCGTTAGCAATCAGCCCCAGCATTTT. It is translated as CASRGGVSNQPQHF.

In DNA form, the CDR3 reads TGTGCCAGCAGCTTAGGGGGGACAGGGGTCCGATCTGGAAACACCATATATTTT. This sequence encodes CASSLGGTGVRSGNTIYF. This chain joins TRBV7-2 and TRBJ1-3; 10 bases agree with TRBD1. Germline values: CDR1 SGHTA, CDR2 FQGNSA. The length of the CDR3 is 18 residues. With V trimmed by 1 base and J by 1 base, 7 bases remained unmatched.

The genes are TRBV6-2 or TRBV6-3 and TRBJ2-1; TRBD2 matches at 8 bases. Germline CDR1 and CDR2: MNHEY and SVGEGT. CDR3 length equals 16 residues. V shed 0 bases and J 5 bases; nucleotides not matched to a gene: 6. The CDR3 DNA follows: TGTGCCAGCAGTTACTCGGGACTAGTTGGGGACAATGAGCAGTTCTTC. Protein sequence: CASSYSGLVGDNEQFF.

This chain joins TRBV7-7 and TRBJ2-1; D is possibly TRBD2 (6 bases). This CDR3 is 13 amino acids long. Looked up from germline, CDR1 is SSHAT and CDR2 is FNYEAQ (reference sequence). Trimming shortened V by 5 bases and J by 12 bases, and 17 bases separated the two germline ends. The CDR3 region is CASSPPDYLLQFF. CDR3 in DNA: TGTGCCAGCAGCCCGCCGGACTACCTGCTGCAGTTCTTC.

The chain employs TRBV9 and TRBJ2-4; 9 bases align to TRBD1. Germline CDR1 and CDR2: SGDLS and YYNGEE. The V segment lost 0 bases and the J segment 0 bases; nucleotides outside the gene matches: 1. This CDR3 has 16 amino acids. CDR3 residues: CASSVEGQGAKNIQYF. The CDR3 DNA reads TGTGCCAGCAGCGTAGAGGGACAGGGAGCCAAAAACATTCAGTACTTC.

The V gene is TRBV9, the J gene TRBJ1-2; maybe TRBD1 (5 bases). The germline V gene encodes CDR1 SGDLS and CDR2 YYNGEE. With 0 bases removed from V and 0 bases from J, the gap between germline ends came to 9 bases. The CDR3 length is 15 residues. The DNA of the CDR3 is TGTGCCAGCAGCGTAGAGGGGTATTCTAACTATGGCTACACCTTC. Protein sequence: CASSVEGYSNYGYTF.

The chain combines TRBV6-5 with TRBJ1-6; D not resolved. The CDR3 length is 15 residues. V lost 0 bases and J lost 5, with 8 bases in between. In germline, CDR1 is MNHEY, CDR2 SVGAGI. CDR3 loop: CASSYSSQNNSPLHF. As DNA, the CDR3 is TGTGCCAGCAGTTACTCGAGTCAAAATAATTCACCCCTCCACTTT.

The rearrangement joins TRBV9 to TRBJ2-5; the match to TRBD2 covers 9 bases. From germline, CDR1 is SGDLS and CDR2 YYNGEE. The CDR3 totals 16 residues. With V trimmed by 0 bases and J by 1 base, 4 bases remained unmatched. CDR3 bases: TGTGCCAGCAGCGTAGATCCAGCGGGGGGCCAAGAGACCCAGTACTTC. It encodes CASSVDPAGGQETQYF.

CDR3: CASSPSHGTGASSNQPQHF. CDR3 nucleotide sequence: TGCGCCAGCAGCCCATCTCACGGGACAGGGGCGTCTAGCAATCAGCCCCAGCATTTT. This chain uses TRBV4-3 with TRBJ1-5; 10 bases map to TRBD1. V shed 4 bases and J 0 bases; nucleotides not matched to a gene: 12. Germline CDR1 reads LGHNA; CDR2 reads YSLEER. The CDR3 consists of 19 residues.

The chain combines TRBV5-1 with TRBJ2-7, with a tentative D call TRBD1 (5 bases). Between the trimmed V and J ends, which lost 4 bases and 3 bases, there was a span of 20 bases. Germline assignment: CDR1 SGHRS and CDR2 YFSETQ. The CDR3 consists of 16 residues. The CDR3 sequence: CASSSFTGLVGYEQYF. The CDR3 DNA reads TGCGCCAGCAGCAGTTTCACAGGTTTAGTTGGCTACGAGCAGTACTTC.

The V gene is TRBV28, the J gene TRBJ1-3, with a possible D match to TRBD1 (5 bases). The germline CDR1 and CDR2 sequences are MDHEN and SYDVKM. The CDR3 has 13 amino acids. The ends were cut back, 8 bases at V and 0 bases at J, with 8 bases in the middle. In DNA form, the CDR3 reads TGTGCCAGCTCCGGACACTCTGGAAACACCATATATTTT. Translating gives CASSGHSGNTIYF.

The chain has TRBV6-5 and TRBJ1-2, with TRBD1 matching 7 bases. The J segment lost 3 bases and the V segment lost 8 bases, leaving 9 bases of the junction unmatched. CDR3 size: 14 residues. Per germline, CDR1 MNHEY and CDR2 SVGAGI. The CDR3 sequence is CASPSTGEHYGYTF. CDR3 in DNA: TGTGCCAGCCCAAGCACAGGGGAGCACTATGGCTACACCTTC.

The chain employs TRBV10-3 and TRBJ2-1; TRBD2 matches at 8 bases. V lost 3 bases to trimming and J lost 0 bases; unmatched junction nucleotides: 13. Germline V gives CDR1 ENHRY, CDR2 SYGVKD. The CDR3 has 19 residues. CDR3 DNA sequence: TGTGCCATCAGTGATACGGGGGGGAGCGGGGCTAGCTCCTACAATGAGCAGTTCTTC. This translates into CAISDTGGSGASSYNEQFF.

In its sample, this clone was seen once. The chain carries TRBV5-1 and TRBJ1-1, with 7 positions matching TRBD1. V shed 4 bases, J shed 3 bases, and the junction held 0 bases outside the gene matches. CDR3 length: 12 amino acids. CDR1 is SGHRS, CDR2 YFSETQ, per germline. Written as DNA, the CDR3 is TGCGCCAGCAGCACAGGGGACACTGAAGCTTTCTTT. It codes for CASSTGDTEAFF.

This clone was detected once. For the CDR3, the DNA is TGTGCCCGCCTCGGGTCCCTAGCTAGCACAGATACGCAGTATTTT. This encodes CARLGSLASTDTQYF. The gene calls are TRBV2 and TRBJ2-3; D may be TRBD2 (5 bases). The CDR3 length is 15 residues. Trimming pared 11 bases from V and 0 bases from J, leaving 18 bases between. Germline-derived CDR1 and CDR2 are SNHLY and FYNNEI. Full variable domain (rest looked up from reference TRBV2 and TRBJ2-3): EPEVTQTPSHQVTQMGQEVILRCVPISNHLYFYWYRQILGQKVEFLVSFYNNEISEKSEIFDDQFSVERPDGSNFTLKIRSTKLEDSAMYFCARLGSLASTDTQYFGPGTRLTVL.

V gene TRBV7-7 combines with J gene TRBJ1-4; 9 bases map to TRBD1. V trimming: 5 bases; J trimming: 8 bases; junction bases outside the gene matches: 9. CDR3 length: 15 residues. The germline gives CDR1 SSHAT, CDR2 FNYEAQ (reference sequence). DNA for the CDR3: TGTGCCAGCAGCCCTTGGGACAGGGAGAAGGAAAAACTGTTTTTT. It is translated as CASSPWDREKEKLFF.

The chain employs TRBV28 and TRBJ1-2; TRBD1 aligns across 8 bases. V dropped 5 bases and J dropped 7; count of bases not matched to a gene: 3. The germline V gene encodes CDR1 MDHEN and CDR2 SYDVKM. The CDR3 totals 12 residues. The CDR3, as DNA: TGTGCCAGCAGTCAGGGGGCGCTTGGCTACACCTTC. This gives the protein CASSQGALGYTF.

This chain connects TRBV19 to TRBJ2-5, with TRBD2 as a possible D gene (5 bases). The CDR3 totals 16 residues. V was pared by 3 bases and J by 1 base, with 15 bases between. Germline values: CDR1 LNHDA, CDR2 SQIVND (reference sequence). CDR3 bases: TGTGCCAGTAGTATCCTATCGGGGAGCGGCCAAGAGACCCAGTACTTC. Translation gives CASSILSGSGQETQYF.

The chain links TRBV6-5 to TRBJ2-3, with D possibly matching TRBD1 (6 bases). Germline lookup yields CDR1 MNHEY and CDR2 SVGAGI. This CDR3 comprises 14 residues. Trimming shortened V by 6 bases and J by 7 bases, and 17 bases separated the two germline ends. The CDR3, as DNA: TGTGCCAGCAGCCCGTACAGGGTAGAAAATACGCAGTATTTT. Its protein is CASSPYRVENTQYF.

This chain connects TRBV25-1 to TRBJ1-2, with 12 bases identical to TRBD1. Germline loops: CDR1 MGHDK, CDR2 SYGVNS. V was clipped by 5 bases and J by 9 bases; unmatched bases: 7. This CDR3 comprises 14 residues. CDR3 DNA: TGTGCCAGCAGTATTGGGACAGGGGGCTTGAGCTACACCTTC. Protein: CASSIGTGGLSYTF.

The chain carries TRBV6-2 or TRBV6-3 and TRBJ1-5, with D hard to call. CDR1 and CDR2 from the germline V gene are MNHEY and SVGEGT. V shed 4 bases and J shed 1 base, with 17 bases lying between them. The CDR3 runs 17 residues. The DNA for the CDR3 is TGTGCCAGCAGTTCCCCCCCTTGGCAGTCAAGCAATCAGCCCCAGCATTTT. This sequence encodes CASSSPPWQSSNQPQHF.

V gene TRBV7-2 combines with J gene TRBJ2-5; 8 nucleotides align to TRBD2. V lost 2 bases to trimming and J lost 5 bases; unmatched junction nucleotides: 16. The germline gives CDR1 SGHTA, CDR2 FQGNSA. The CDR3 is made up of 18 amino acids. The CDR3 DNA follows: TGTGCCAGCAGCTTACGACCTCTGGCGGGGGGCCGGTGGGAGACCCAGTACTTC. Amino acids: CASSLRPLAGGRWETQYF.

The CDR3 loop reads CASSVEVALTEAFF. The CDR3, as DNA: TGTGCCAGCAGCGTAGAGGTAGCACTCACTGAAGCTTTCTTT. The chain recombines TRBV9 with TRBJ1-1; D remains ambiguous. V dropped 0 bases and J dropped 4 bases, with 10 bases sitting between them. The CDR3 runs 14 residues. Germline values: CDR1 SGDLS, CDR2 YYNGEE.

V and J are TRBV6-5 and TRBJ1-2; no clear D gene. CDR1 and CDR2 (germline): MNHEY, SVGAGI. V shed 8 bases and J shed 1 base, with 14 bases lying between them. This CDR3 comprises 14 residues. In DNA form, the CDR3 reads TGTGCCAGCCGGAGTAGCAGCCGTAACTATGGCTACACCTTC. Protein product: CASRSSSRNYGYTF.

This clone occurred once. The chain uses TRBV4-1 and TRBJ2-3; 9 bases map to TRBD2. The V segment lost 4 bases and the J segment 1 base; nucleotides outside the gene matches: 6. The CDR3 consists of 16 residues. Germline CDR1 and CDR2: MGHRA and YSYEKL. The CDR3 coding sequence is TGCGCCAGCAGCCTGACCGTAGCGGGGGGCACAGATACGCAGTATTTT. This gives the protein CASSLTVAGGTDTQYF.

The gene calls are TRBV5-1 and TRBJ2-5, with unresolved D. Trimming took off 4 bases at V and 1 base at J, with 8 bases between the two ends. CDR1 SGHRS and CDR2 YFSETQ come from the germline V gene. This CDR3 spans 13 amino acids. The CDR3 sequence is CASSDTGQETQYF. CDR3 in DNA: TGCGCCAGCAGCGATACGGGCCAAGAGACCCAGTACTTC.